What follows are 32 T cell receptor beta chains derived from one specimen sequenced in a study of cytomegalovirus exposure and HLA in healthy donors. Produced via immunoSEQ multiplex PCR; TCRdb's table is partial and in-frame only. The sample gives about 170,000 clones, around nine tenths of which show up once; 1.4% is in the top ten. Sequenced material: PBMCs. These receptors were taken from a woman aged 25 to 39 in good health and CMV-seronegative.

This chain connects TRBV5-1 to TRBJ2-2; 7 nucleotides match TRBD1. J lost 6 bases, V lost 4 bases, and 12 bases had no gene match. Germline assignment: CDR1 SGHRS and CDR2 YFSETQ. CDR3 length: 16 amino acids. CDR3 coding DNA: TGCGCCAGCAGCGCAACAGGGGTCTCTGTTCCCGGGGAGCTGTTTTTT. Protein product: CASSATGVSVPGELFF.

The chain joins TRBV29-1 to TRBJ1-2, with a weak D call TRBD1 (5 bases). CDR3 length: 12 residues. Trimming stripped 4 bases from V and 2 bases from J, with 8 bases between. CDR1 and CDR2 from the germline V gene are SQVTM and ANQGSEA. CDR3 DNA: TGCAGCGTTGTGGGGGGGAACTATGGCTACACCTTC. Translating gives CSVVGGNYGYTF.

As to this clone: The sample contains more than one DNA sequence encoding this CDR3. The genes are TRBV29-1 and TRBJ1-1, with TRBD1 matching over 9 bases. Trimming cost V 3 bases and J 1 base; bases outside gene matches: 0. Germline V gene data show CDR1 as SQVTM and CDR2 as ANQGSEA. CDR3 size: 13 residues. The CDR3 DNA is TGCAGCGTTGAGGACAGGGGGAACACTGAAGCTTTCTTT. Its protein product is CSVEDRGNTEAFF. Combining the CDR3 with reference TRBV29-1 and TRBJ1-1 gives the whole variable domain SAVISQKPSRDICQRGTSLTIQCQVDSQVTMMFWYRQQPGQSLTLIATANQGSEATYESGFVIDKFPISRPNLTFSTLTVSNMSPEDSSIYLCSVEDRGNTEAFFGQGTRLTVV.

The chain combines TRBV27 with TRBJ2-1; tentatively, D is TRBD2 (5 bases). The germline V gene has CDR1 MNHEY and CDR2 SMNVEV (reference sequence). Trimming left V 7 bases short and J 9 bases short, with 19 bases between. The CDR3 runs to 14 residues. CDR3 amino acids: CASMGLTSFGEQFF. In nucleotides, the CDR3 is TGTGCCAGCATGGGCCTAACTAGTTTTGGTGAGCAGTTCTTC.

This clone was picked up one time. The V and J genes are TRBV27 and TRBJ2-5, with TRBD1 as a possible D gene (5 bases). CDR3 length: 14 residues. Germline V gene lookup returns CDR1 MNHEY and CDR2 SMNVEV (reference sequence). Trimming took 2 bases from V and 2 from J, leaving 9 bases between them. The CDR3 reads CASSLQGKQETQYF. The CDR3 nucleotides read TGTGCCAGCAGTTTACAGGGCAAACAAGAGACCCAGTACTTC.

This clone was found once. This chain uses TRBV27 with TRBJ2-7; the match to TRBD1 covers 8 bases. The germline V gene encodes CDR1 MNHEY and CDR2 SMNVEV (reference sequence). The CDR3 is 17 amino acids. The V segment lost 0 bases and the J segment 3 bases; nucleotides outside the gene matches: 10. CDR3 amino acids: CASSLSPLRDRNYEQYF. In DNA form, the CDR3 reads TGTGCCAGCAGTTTATCGCCCCTCCGGGACAGGAACTACGAGCAGTACTTC.

The rearrangement joins TRBV19 to TRBJ1-5; D is possibly TRBD1 (6 bases). V was shortened by 10 bases and J by 4 bases, with 8 bases between the two germline ends. This CDR3 comprises 11 residues. Germline loops: CDR1 LNHDA, CDR2 SQIVND (reference sequence). In DNA form, the CDR3 reads TGTGCCATAGGACAGAATCAGCCCCAGCATTTT. This codes for CAIGQNQPQHF.

This clone was observed a few times. The chain uses TRBV7-9 and TRBJ1-1; TRBD1 is a possible D gene (5 bases). Germline assignment: CDR1 SEHNR and CDR2 FQNEAQ (reference sequence). The V end lost 6 bases, the J end lost 1 base, and 9 bases lay between the germline ends. This CDR3 is 13 amino acids long. CDR3 residues: CASRARGNTEAFF. The CDR3 DNA is TGTGCCAGCAGAGCAAGGGGGAACACTGAAGCTTTCTTT.

The genes are TRBV5-5 and TRBJ1-2; no reliable D call. The CDR3 is 16 amino acids. CDR1 is SGHKS and CDR2 is YYEKEE in the germline V gene (reference sequence). V gave up 0 bases and J gave up 1 base, with 13 bases separating them. CDR3 in DNA: TGTGCCAGCAGCTTGGCAGTGGGCCGCGATAACTATGGCTACACCTTC. Residues: CASSLAVGRDNYGYTF.

The rearrangement uses TRBV5-8 and TRBJ2-5; D remains ambiguous. Germline CDR1 SGHTS, CDR2 YDEGEE. The V end lost 1 base, the J end lost 1 base, and 14 bases lay between the germline ends. The CDR3 is 16 residues long. CDR3 coding DNA: TGTGCCAGCAGCTTGACAATAGTGGGCAGCCAAGAGACCCAGTACTTC. Translating gives CASSLTIVGSQETQYF.

V and J are TRBV10-3 and TRBJ1-2; possible D gene TRBD1, 5 bases. Germline CDR1 and CDR2: ENHRY and SYGVKD. The CDR3 totals 16 residues. Trimming left V 7 bases short and J 5 bases short, with 23 bases between. This CDR3 reads CAITSEVEGKRYGYTF. CDR3 coding DNA: TGTGCCATCACCAGTGAGGTGGAGGGGAAGAGATATGGCTACACCTTC.

This sequence joins TRBV6-5 and TRBJ2-7; D remains unclear. Germline V CDR1 and CDR2: MNHEY, SVGAGI. This CDR3 comprises 11 residues. Trimming left V 5 bases short and J 4 bases short, with 6 bases between. The CDR3 DNA follows: TGTGCCAGCAGTCCTAAGTACGAGCAGTACTTC. Translating it yields CASSPKYEQYF.

This CDR3 is CAWSLAGRQFF. As DNA, the CDR3 is TGTGCCTGGTCACTAGCAGGTCGGCAGTTCTTC. This chain links TRBV30 with TRBJ2-1, with a weak D call TRBD2 (6 bases). Trimming cost V 5 bases and J 12 bases, with 14 bases left between them. The length of the CDR3 is 11 residues. Looked up from germline, CDR1 is GTSNPN and CDR2 is SVGIG (reference sequence). The entire variable domain, with the rest obtained from reference TRBV30 and TRBJ2-1, is as follows: SQTIHQWPATLVQPVGSPLSLECTVEGTSNPNLYWYRQAAGRGLQLLFYSVGIGQISSEVPQNLSASRPQDRQFILSSKKLLLSDSGFYLCAWSLAGRQFFGPGTRLTVL.

The V and J genes are TRBV25-1 and TRBJ2-6; TRBD1 might be the D (5 bases). Germline values: CDR1 MGHDK, CDR2 SYGVNS. Trimming removed 2 bases at V and 3 bases at J, with 11 bases between. The CDR3 extends over 16 amino acids. The CDR3 coding sequence is TGTGCCAGCAGTGAACCCCAGGGATATGGGGCCAACGTCCTGACTTTC. Its translation: CASSEPQGYGANVLTF.

The chain uses TRBV6-6 and TRBJ1-3; D is perhaps TRBD1 (5 bases). V dropped 7 bases and J dropped 4 bases, with 14 bases sitting between them. This CDR3 is 14 amino acids long. Germline loops: CDR1 MNHNY, CDR2 SVGAGI (reference sequence). CDR3 in DNA: TGTGCCAGCACGGCCGGGGGGGAGGGAAACACCATATATTTT. It translates to CASTAGGEGNTIYF.

This rearrangement joins TRBV27 to TRBJ2-1; 7 bases fit TRBD2. Germline V gene lookup returns CDR1 MNHEY and CDR2 SMNVEV (reference sequence). Trimming cost V 4 bases and J 7 bases; bases outside gene matches: 4. The CDR3 extends over 13 amino acids. The CDR3 spells CASSSRAGNEQFF. The CDR3 coding sequence is TGTGCCAGCAGTTCTCGAGCGGGGAATGAGCAGTTCTTC.

The chain joins TRBV6-1 to TRBJ1-6; D perhaps matches TRBD1 (6 bases). The CDR3 is made up of 16 amino acids. CDR1 is MNHNS, CDR2 SASEGT, per germline. The V end was cut by 0 bases, the J end by 6 bases, with 12 bases between. CDR3 DNA: TGTGCCAGCAGTGAAGCGGGGGGGCCGTCTAATTCACCCCTCCACTTT. It codes for CASSEAGGPSNSPLHF.

CDR3 in DNA: TGTGCCAGCAGCCCGAGGGGGGGACAGGGTTCGGGCGGGGAGCTGTTTTTT. Translated, it gives CASSPRGGQGSGGELFF. This rearrangement joins TRBV5-4 to TRBJ2-2; the match to TRBD1 covers 9 bases. V lost 4 bases to trimming and J lost 7 bases; unmatched junction nucleotides: 14. Germline lookup yields CDR1 SGHNT and CDR2 YYREEE (reference sequence). CDR3 length equals 17 residues.

This rearrangement joins TRBV29-1 to TRBJ2-2; tentative D call: TRBD1 (6 bases). The ends were cut back, 3 bases at V and 0 bases at J, with 8 bases in the middle. This CDR3 has 14 residues. CDR1 is SQVTM, CDR2 ANQGSEA, per germline. The CDR3 region has the DNA TGCAGCGTTGAGGGACACTCGAACACCGGGGAGCTGTTTTTT. This sequence encodes CSVEGHSNTGELFF.

This chain links TRBV7-8 with TRBJ2-3, with 10 bases lining up with TRBD2. The CDR3 runs 17 residues. Germline CDR1 reads SGHVS; CDR2 reads FQNEAQ. Trimming at V came to 5 bases and at J to 0 bases, leaving 8 bases not matched to a gene. CDR3: CASSNSLAGRSTDTQYF. The CDR3 DNA reads TGTGCCAGCAGCAACTCACTAGCGGGGCGCAGCACAGATACGCAGTATTTT.

V usage is TRBV13 and J usage is TRBJ2-7; D unresolved. The V end lost 0 bases, the J end lost 2 bases, and 8 bases lay between the germline ends. Germline V gene data show CDR1 as PRHDT and CDR2 as FYEKMQ (reference sequence). This CDR3 region has 14 residues. The CDR3 spells CASSLGGTPYEQYF. In DNA form, the CDR3 reads TGTGCCAGCAGCTTAGGGGGCACCCCCTACGAGCAGTACTTC.

The rearrangement uses TRBV30 and TRBJ2-5; 8 bases match TRBD1. V trimming: 8 bases; J trimming: 7 bases; junction bases outside the gene matches: 15. The CDR3 covers 14 residues. Germline-derived CDR1 and CDR2 are GTSNPN and SVGIG (reference sequence). The DNA of the CDR3 is TGTGCCGGATCCTACCAGGGGGCCGGGGGGACCCAGTACTTC. Translated: CAGSYQGAGGTQYF.

CDR3 sequence reads: CASSSDRRYEQYF. The CDR3 coding sequence is TGTGCCAGCAGCTCTGACAGAAGATACGAGCAGTACTTC. The V gene is TRBV5-4, the J gene TRBJ2-7, with D possibly being TRBD1 (5 bases). Trimming pared 3 bases from V and 4 bases from J, leaving 11 bases between. This CDR3 contains 13 residues. CDR1 SGHNT and CDR2 YYREEE come from the germline V gene (reference sequence).

This clone was counted only a few times. V is TRBV19 and J is TRBJ1-2; 7 bases align to TRBD1. There are 15 residues in the CDR3. CDR1 is LNHDA and CDR2 is SQIVND in the germline V gene (reference sequence). The ends lost 4 bases at V and 8 bases at J; junction bases unmatched: 13. The CDR3 loop reads CASSTQDRSRKGYTF. For the CDR3, the DNA is TGTGCCAGTAGTACACAGGACAGGTCGAGGAAGGGCTACACCTTC. Supplemented by reference TRBV19 and TRBJ1-2, the full variable domain reads DGGITQSPKYLFRKEGQNVTLSCEQNLNHDAMYWYRQDPGQGLRLIYYSQIVNDFQKGDIAEGYSVSREKKESFPLTVTSAQKNPTAFYLCASSTQDRSRKGYTFGSGTRLTVV.

The CDR3 nucleotides read TGTGCCAGCAGCGTACTAGCGGGGAACACCGGGGAGCTGTTTTTT. The encoded protein is CASSVLAGNTGELFF. J is TRBJ2-2 and V is TRBV2, with 9 bases lining up with TRBD2. The V gene's germline CDR1 is SNHLY and CDR2 FYNNEI. CDR3 length: 15 amino acids. The V segment lost 6 bases and the J segment 1 base; nucleotides outside the gene matches: 3.

The rearrangement links TRBV11-2 to TRBJ2-7; 7 positions agree with TRBD1. Germline CDR1 and CDR2: SGHAT and FQNNGV. Unmatched junction bases numbered 13, after V lost 8 bases and J lost 0 bases. The CDR3 runs 16 residues. CDR3 DNA sequence: TGTGCCAGCGCCTCCTCCATGGGGACAGACTCCTACGAGCAGTACTTC. Translation gives CASASSMGTDSYEQYF.

The CDR3 region has the DNA TGTGCCAGTGGGGACGGACAGACCTACGAGCAGTACTTC. Encoded protein: CASGDGQTYEQYF. The chain joins TRBV6-5 to TRBJ2-7, with D perhaps TRBD1 (6 bases). The CDR3 spans 13 residues. CDR1 and CDR2 from the germline V gene are MNHEY and SVGAGI. V was pared by 9 bases and J by 2 bases, with 14 bases between.

The genes are TRBV11-3 and TRBJ2-2; D is perhaps TRBD1 (5 bases). V lost 2 bases, J lost 8 bases, and 6 bases lay in between. The germline gives CDR1 SGHNT, CDR2 YENEEA. The CDR3 contains 12 residues. CDR3 nucleotides: TGTGCCAGCAGCTTATCAGGGGGGGAGCTGTTTTTT. Amino acid sequence: CASSLSGGELFF.

This clone appeared a few times. The V and J genes are TRBV13 and TRBJ1-2, with TRBD1 as a possible D gene (5 bases). Trimming pared 5 bases from V and 2 bases from J, leaving 15 bases between. Per germline, CDR1 PRHDT and CDR2 FYEKMQ (reference sequence). CDR3 length: 15 residues. CDR3 nucleotide sequence: TGTGCCAGCAGCAACAGCAGGGTCACCAACTATGGCTACACCTTC. This encodes CASSNSRVTNYGYTF.

V gene TRBV28 combines with J gene TRBJ1-2; a possible D gene is TRBD1 (6 bases). Per germline, CDR1 MDHEN and CDR2 SYDVKM. The CDR3 covers 15 residues. V lost 4 bases and J lost 2, with 14 bases in between. This CDR3 reads CASSSHREGNYGYTF. The CDR3 DNA sequence: TGTGCCAGCAGTTCCCACAGGGAAGGGAACTATGGCTACACCTTC.

V and J are TRBV6-1 and TRBJ2-7; D may be TRBD1 (5 bases). The CDR3 spans 13 residues. Germline CDR1 and CDR2: MNHNS and SASEGT. The V end lost 8 bases, the J end lost 2 bases, and 13 bases lay between the germline ends. CDR3 DNA: TGTGCCAGCCGCCATACAGGAACCTACGAGCAGTACTTC. Its protein product is CASRHTGTYEQYF.

This chain joins TRBV5-1 and TRBJ2-1; 15 bases align to TRBD2. The CDR3 spans 19 residues. V lost 4 bases, J lost 6 bases, and 14 bases stayed unmatched. Germline V lookup: CDR1 SGHRS, CDR2 YFSETQ. DNA for the CDR3: TGCGCCAGCAGCCCCAAGGGACTAGCGGGGGGCACGGCTCCCAATGAGCAGTTCTTC. As protein: CASSPKGLAGGTAPNEQFF.